The text below deals with one T cell receptor (beta chain). No antigen is known for it. TCRdb re-called the 5' RACE reads, yielding one record per CDR3 amino acid sequence without DNA. In total, the table holds 300,000 or so distinct CDR3 sequences. The sample belongs to a study of T cells expressing NK-cell markers. Study-level background: TCR beta repertoires came from sorted CD3+CD56+NKG2C+, CD3+CD56+NKG2C- and CD3+CD56-NKG2C+ T cells.

Germline V gene data show CDR1 as SGHDT and CDR2 as YYEEEE. The length of the CDR3 is 14 residues. Whole-study findings and limits: Where a handful of donors were concerned, these clonotypes also led the CD3+CD56-NKG2C+ fraction.

Input material: blood T cells: a sorted CD56 or NKG2C T cell subset, CD4+ or CD8+ T cells, or bulk PBMC T cells (not recorded which). This chain connects TRBV5-6 to TRBJ2-5. This sequence originates from a woman aged 18 to 75 in good health. This CDR3 is CASSWDRYQETQYF.